The rows below give T cell receptor beta chains drawn from one sample of a study of tumor and adjacent non-tumor tissue in lung cancer. TCRdb re-analysed the multiplex PCR reads in MiXCR, keeping a single row per CDR3 protein. The repertoire includes 60,000 to 85,000 distinct CDR3 sequences, around three quarters of them detected once, and under 45% sits in the top ten. Sequencing used distant non-tumor lung tissue. These receptors all stem from a man aged 60 to 69 with non-small cell lung cancer. Both conserved end residues are part of each CDR3. Each record gives: J gene, clone size, D gene, V gene, CDR3 DNA, CDR3 protein. D genes are given only for firm matches. Clone size is not always given. Where it is, it says once, few, many or a class for expanded clones.

J gene: TRBJ2-1
clone size: .
D gene: TRBD1
V gene: TRBV12-3/TRBV12-4
CDR3 DNA: TGTGCCAGCAGCCCGGGACAGGGTATATGGGGTGAGCAGTTCTTC
CDR3 protein: CASSPGQGIWGEQFF

J gene: TRBJ2-3
clone size: .
D gene: .
V gene: TRBV11-2
CDR3 DNA: TGTGCCAGCAGCAATGGAGTAGCGTGGGGCACAGATACGCAGTATTTT
CDR3 protein: CASSNGVAWGTDTQYF

J gene: TRBJ2-2
clone size: .
D gene: TRBD1
V gene: TRBV10-3
CDR3 DNA: TGTGCCTTCACTGGACAGGGAAACACCCGGAAGCTGTTTTTT
CDR3 protein: CAFTGQGNTRKLFF

J gene: TRBJ2-7
clone size: .
D gene: .
V gene: TRBV28
CDR3 DNA: TGTGCCAGCAGTTTAATGAGCTCCTACGAGCAGTACTTC
CDR3 protein: CASSLMSSYEQYF

J gene: TRBJ2-3
clone size: .
D gene: .
V gene: TRBV20-1
CDR3 DNA: TGCAGTTCGGGGCGGGGGACAGATACGCAGTGTTTT
CDR3 protein: CSSGRGTDTQCF

J gene: TRBJ2-6
clone size: .
D gene: .
V gene: TRBV5-4
CDR3 DNA: TGTGCCAGCAGTTTGTCCAGCTCTGGGGCCAACGTCCTGACTTTC
CDR3 protein: CASSLSSSGANVLTF

J gene: TRBJ1-5
clone size: few
D gene: .
V gene: TRBV5-6
CDR3 DNA: TGTGCCAGCAGCTTGTCCGTAAGCAATCAGCCCCAGCATTTT
CDR3 protein: CASSLSVSNQPQHF

J gene: TRBJ1-2
clone size: .
D gene: .
V gene: TRBV28
CDR3 DNA: TGTACCAGCAGACCGACCGGGACACCCTTTGGCTACACTTTC
CDR3 protein: CTSRPTGTPFGYTF

J gene: TRBJ2-1
clone size: .
D gene: .
V gene: TRBV28
CDR3 DNA: TGTGCCAGCAGTTTTGCTGGGGACGGGGGTGGCGAGCAGTTCTTC
CDR3 protein: CASSFAGDGGGEQFF

J gene: TRBJ2-1
clone size: few
D gene: .
V gene: TRBV11-1
CDR3 DNA: TGTGCCAGCAGCTTAGCTGGCAATGAGCAGTTCTTC
CDR3 protein: CASSLAGNEQFF

J gene: TRBJ2-3
clone size: .
D gene: TRBD2
V gene: TRBV10-3
CDR3 DNA: TGTGCCACCCTTCCACTAGCGGGAGGGCATGATATGCGGTATTTT
CDR3 protein: CATLPLAGGHDMRYF

J gene: TRBJ2-3
clone size: .
D gene: TRBD2
V gene: TRBV6-2/TRBV6-3
CDR3 DNA: TGTGCCAGTAGTTACCGGACTAGCGGGTCAGATACGGAGTATTTT
CDR3 protein: CASSYRTSGSDTEYF

J gene: TRBJ1-2
clone size: .
D gene: TRBD1
V gene: TRBV12-3/TRBV12-4
CDR3 DNA: TGTGCCAACAAACACAGGGGGTCTCATGGCTACACCTTC
CDR3 protein: CANKHRGSHGYTF

J gene: TRBJ2-7
clone size: .
D gene: TRBD1
V gene: TRBV4-2
CDR3 DNA: TGTGCCAGCAGCATGACAGGGGGCAGGGACGAGCTGTACTTC
CDR3 protein: CASSMTGGRDELYF

J gene: TRBJ2-1
clone size: .
D gene: .
V gene: TRBV2
CDR3 DNA: TGTGCCAGCAGAGATCACCAGGACAAACAGTTCTTC
CDR3 protein: CASRDHQDKQFF

J gene: TRBJ1-1
clone size: .
D gene: .
V gene: TRBV10-2
CDR3 DNA: TGCGCCAGTGTCGGGGGGGATATGAACACTGAAGCTTTCTTT
CDR3 protein: CASVGGDMNTEAFF

J gene: TRBJ2-1
clone size: .
D gene: .
V gene: TRBV10-3
CDR3 DNA: TGTGCCTCAATCTCCGATCTCCCCAATGAGCAGTTCTTC
CDR3 protein: CASISDLPNEQFF

J gene: TRBJ1-1
clone size: .
D gene: .
V gene: TRBV6-4
CDR3 DNA: TGTGCCAGCAAAAACGAGGACAGCATGAACACTGAAGCTTCATTT
CDR3 protein: CASKNEDSMNTEASF

J gene: TRBJ1-4
clone size: .
D gene: .
V gene: TRBV4-1
CDR3 DNA: TGCGCCAGCAGCCGAGTAGGCTCTGAAAAGCCGTTTTTT
CDR3 protein: CASSRVGSEKPFF

J gene: TRBJ2-7
clone size: .
D gene: TRBD2
V gene: TRBV6-2/TRBV6-3
CDR3 DNA: TGTGACAGCAGCTACGGGGGGGACAAGCAGTACTTC
CDR3 protein: CDSSYGGDKQYF

J gene: TRBJ2-5
clone size: once
D gene: .
V gene: TRBV4-1
CDR3 DNA: TGCGCAGCAGCAAGATCGACTGGGGGAGAGACCCAGTACTTC
CDR3 protein: CAAARSTGGETQYF

J gene: TRBJ1-6
clone size: .
D gene: .
V gene: TRBV29-1
CDR3 DNA: TGCAGCGTTCGGGAGGGAATCTATAATTCACCCCTCCACTTT
CDR3 protein: CSVREGIYNSPLHF

J gene: TRBJ2-7
clone size: .
D gene: TRBD2
V gene: TRBV6-5
CDR3 DNA: TGTGCCTGCACTTACTCGAGGCGGGAGACGGCTGAGCAGTACTTC
CDR3 protein: CACTYSRRETAEQYF

J gene: TRBJ2-1
clone size: many
D gene: .
V gene: TRBV20-1
CDR3 DNA: TGCAGTGCTCTCGACGGAAGCTCCTACAATGAGCAGTTCTTC
CDR3 protein: CSALDGSSYNEQFF

J gene: TRBJ2-3
clone size: once
D gene: TRBD2
V gene: TRBV29-1
CDR3 DNA: TGCTGCCCGAAAAGCGGGAGGAATAGCACAGATACGCGGTATTTT
CDR3 protein: CCPKSGRNSTDTRYF

J gene: TRBJ2-2
clone size: .
D gene: .
V gene: TRBV5-4
CDR3 DNA: TGTGTCAGCAGTGGGGATACCGGGGAGCTGTTTTTT
CDR3 protein: CVSSGDTGELFF

J gene: TRBJ1-1
clone size: .
D gene: .
V gene: TRBV6-5
CDR3 DNA: TGTGCAAGCAGTTACATCACAGAGGGCGTAGGCGAAGCTTTCTTT
CDR3 protein: CASSYITEGVGEAFF

J gene: TRBJ2-3
clone size: .
D gene: .
V gene: TRBV11-3
CDR3 DNA: TGTGCCGGGGGCTCCGGGCTAGCAGATAGCATAGATACGCAGTATTTT
CDR3 protein: CAGGSGLADSIDTQYF

J gene: TRBJ1-1
clone size: .
D gene: .
V gene: TRBV29-1
CDR3 DNA: TGCACAGTTGGTGAAGGGGAGAACACTGAAGCTTTTTTT
CDR3 protein: CTVGEGENTEAFF

J gene: TRBJ1-5
clone size: .
D gene: .
V gene: TRBV12-3/TRBV12-4
CDR3 DNA: TGTGCCAACAGTGGCGGGAACGGCCACAATCAGCCCCAGCATTTC
CDR3 protein: CANSGGNGHNQPQHF

J gene: TRBJ1-1
clone size: many
D gene: .
V gene: TRBV12-3/TRBV12-4
CDR3 DNA: TGTGCCAGCAGTTTACAGGGTCGGACTGAAGCTTTCTTT
CDR3 protein: CASSLQGRTEAFF

J gene: TRBJ2-5
clone size: .
D gene: TRBD2
V gene: TRBV29-1
CDR3 DNA: TGCAGCGTTGCCGGCGGACTAGCAGAAGAGACACAGCACTTC
CDR3 protein: CSVAGGLAEETQHF

J gene: TRBJ1-5
clone size: .
D gene: .
V gene: TRBV20-1
CDR3 DNA: TGCAGTGCTAGAAATCGCAGGGATAGTAATCAGCCCCAGCATTTT
CDR3 protein: CSARNRRDSNQPQHF

J gene: TRBJ2-7
clone size: once
D gene: .
V gene: TRBV10-2
CDR3 DNA: TGCGCTAACAGTGACGGAGTGAACCCCTACGAGCAGTACTTC
CDR3 protein: CANSDGVNPYEQYF

J gene: TRBJ2-3
clone size: many
D gene: TRBD2
V gene: TRBV5-1
CDR3 DNA: TGCGCCAGCAGCCCCGGGACTAGCGGTCCCACAGATACGCAGTATTTT
CDR3 protein: CASSPGTSGPTDTQYF

J gene: TRBJ2-7
clone size: .
D gene: .
V gene: TRBV4-2
CDR3 DNA: TGTGCTAGCAGCCTAAGGAACGGCGTTGTCTCCTACGAGCAGTACTTT
CDR3 protein: CASSLRNGVVSYEQYF

J gene: TRBJ2-7
clone size: .
D gene: TRBD1
V gene: TRBV18
CDR3 DNA: TGTGCCAGCTCACCAGGGACAGCCTACGAGCAGTACTTC
CDR3 protein: CASSPGTAYEQYF